Listed below are T cell receptor beta chains from one sample, sequenced in a study of Ad26.COV2.S vaccination and SARS-CoV-2 variants. Repertoires were generated with immunoSEQ multiplex PCR, while TCRdb's copy carries only in-frame clones and drops some. The data contain roughly 150,000 clones, about nine tenths of them singletons. Source: peripheral blood, taken after recovery from COVID-19. The origin of the receptors is a human donor who had recovered from COVID-19. CDR3s include the opening cysteine and the closing phenylalanine or tryptophan. Each record gives: J gene, CDR3 length, clone size, V gene, D gene, CDR3 DNA, CDR3 protein. The D gene is left open where the match is weak. A row's size may be missing; if present it is once, few, many or a size class.

J gene: TRBJ2-7
CDR3 length: 15
clone size: -
V gene: TRBV7-6
D gene: TRBD2
CDR3 DNA: TGTGCCAGCAGCTCCGTAGCGGGGGGGCCTGGTGAGCAGTACTTC
CDR3 protein: CASSSVAGGPGEQYF

J gene: TRBJ1-5
CDR3 length: 13
clone size: -
V gene: TRBV5-4
D gene: -
CDR3 DNA: TGTGCCAGCAGCACGGACAGTAATCAGCCCCAGCATTTT
CDR3 protein: CASSTDSNQPQHF

J gene: TRBJ2-5
CDR3 length: 15
clone size: -
V gene: TRBV29-1
D gene: TRBD2
CDR3 DNA: TGCAGCGTTTTTGGACTAGCGGTTTCACAAGAGACCCAGTACTTC
CDR3 protein: CSVFGLAVSQETQYF

J gene: TRBJ2-3
CDR3 length: 15
clone size: -
V gene: TRBV7-2
D gene: TRBD2
CDR3 DNA: TGTGCCAGCAGCTTAGGGGCTCTAGCGGGAGATACGCAGTATTTT
CDR3 protein: CASSLGALAGDTQYF

J gene: TRBJ2-1
CDR3 length: 15
clone size: -
V gene: TRBV2
D gene: TRBD2
CDR3 DNA: TGTGCCAGCAACGAGCCTAGCGGGGGGCCCAATGAGCAGTTCTTC
CDR3 protein: CASNEPSGGPNEQFF

J gene: TRBJ1-4
CDR3 length: 14
clone size: -
V gene: TRBV29-1
D gene: -
CDR3 DNA: TGCAGCGTTAAACCGGGGGGGAGTAATGAAAAACTGTTTTTT
CDR3 protein: CSVKPGGSNEKLFF

J gene: TRBJ1-1
CDR3 length: 14
clone size: -
V gene: TRBV7-9
D gene: TRBD1
CDR3 DNA: TGTGCCAGCAGCGATACAGGGGAGTTGACTGAAGCTTTCTTT
CDR3 protein: CASSDTGELTEAFF

J gene: TRBJ2-1
CDR3 length: 11
clone size: few
V gene: TRBV29-1
D gene: -
CDR3 DNA: TGCAGCGGGACAGTCTACAATGAGCAGTTCTTC
CDR3 protein: CSGTVYNEQFF

J gene: TRBJ1-1
CDR3 length: 15
clone size: -
V gene: TRBV28
D gene: -
CDR3 DNA: TGTGCCAGCCGCTCCCTTAGGGCAGCGAACACTGAAGCTTTCTTT
CDR3 protein: CASRSLRAANTEAFF

J gene: TRBJ2-1
CDR3 length: 18
clone size: -
V gene: TRBV4-1
D gene: TRBD2
CDR3 DNA: TGCGCCAGCAGCCAGGGACTAGCGGGGGGGCTACCCTACAATGAGCAGTTCTTC
CDR3 protein: CASSQGLAGGLPYNEQFF

J gene: TRBJ2-2
CDR3 length: 12
clone size: once
V gene: TRBV5-4
D gene: -
CDR3 DNA: TGTGCCAGCAGCTTGGGGTTAGGGGAGCTGTTTTTT
CDR3 protein: CASSLGLGELFF

J gene: TRBJ1-1
CDR3 length: 17
clone size: -
V gene: TRBV28
D gene: TRBD1
CDR3 DNA: TGTGCCAGCACGGAGACAGGGGGGATCCCCATGAACACTGAAGCTTTCTTT
CDR3 protein: CASTETGGIPMNTEAFF

J gene: TRBJ2-7
CDR3 length: 12
clone size: once
V gene: TRBV19
D gene: -
CDR3 DNA: TGTGCCAGTAGTCCGGGCACCTACGAGCAGTACTTC
CDR3 protein: CASSPGTYEQYF

J gene: TRBJ2-1
CDR3 length: 14
clone size: -
V gene: TRBV28
D gene: -
CDR3 DNA: TGTGCCAGCAGTTTGCGGCAGGGCTACAATGAGCAGTTCTTC
CDR3 protein: CASSLRQGYNEQFF

J gene: TRBJ2-3
CDR3 length: 13
clone size: -
V gene: TRBV25-1
D gene: -
CDR3 DNA: TGTGCCAGCAGTGGGGTGGGGGCAGATACGCAGTATTTT
CDR3 protein: CASSGVGADTQYF

J gene: TRBJ2-5
CDR3 length: 18
clone size: -
V gene: TRBV3-1/TRBV3-2
D gene: TRBD1
CDR3 DNA: TGTGCCAGCAGCCAAGATTTAAGAAGGGGGCCTACTCAAGAGACCCAGTACTTC
CDR3 protein: CASSQDLRRGPTQETQYF

J gene: TRBJ2-1
CDR3 length: 15
clone size: -
V gene: TRBV29-1
D gene: -
CDR3 DNA: TGCAGCGGGGGCCGGGGGCTAAGCTCCTACAATGAGCAGTTCTTC
CDR3 protein: CSGGRGLSSYNEQFF

J gene: TRBJ1-2
CDR3 length: 13
clone size: -
V gene: TRBV6-5
D gene: -
CDR3 DNA: TGTGCCAGCAGAGGACAGACAAACTATGGCTACACCTTC
CDR3 protein: CASRGQTNYGYTF

J gene: TRBJ1-2
CDR3 length: 13
clone size: -
V gene: TRBV6-5
D gene: -
CDR3 DNA: TGTGCCAGCAGGGTCAGGGACGGGTATGGCTACACCTTC
CDR3 protein: CASRVRDGYGYTF

J gene: TRBJ2-5
CDR3 length: 16
clone size: -
V gene: TRBV18
D gene: -
CDR3 DNA: TGTGCCAGCTCACCCGACCAGCTTCTAGGGAAAGAGACCCAGTACTTC
CDR3 protein: CASSPDQLLGKETQYF

J gene: TRBJ1-5
CDR3 length: 14
clone size: -
V gene: TRBV27
D gene: TRBD1
CDR3 DNA: TGTGCCAGCACCGACAGGGTGGGCAATCAGCCCCAGCATTTT
CDR3 protein: CASTDRVGNQPQHF

J gene: TRBJ2-7
CDR3 length: 13
clone size: -
V gene: TRBV7-2
D gene: -
CDR3 DNA: TGTGCCAGCAGAGGGGATGTGGGCTACGAGCAGTACTTC
CDR3 protein: CASRGDVGYEQYF

J gene: TRBJ2-5
CDR3 length: 14
clone size: -
V gene: TRBV15
D gene: -
CDR3 DNA: TGTGCCACCAGCAGAGATCGCGGTCAAGAGACCCAGTACTTC
CDR3 protein: CATSRDRGQETQYF

J gene: TRBJ2-5
CDR3 length: 14
clone size: -
V gene: TRBV3-1/TRBV3-2
D gene: TRBD1
CDR3 DNA: TGTGCCAGCAGCCAAGAGAGGGACAGGGAGACCCAGTACTTC
CDR3 protein: CASSQERDRETQYF

J gene: TRBJ2-3
CDR3 length: 17
clone size: -
V gene: TRBV5-1
D gene: -
CDR3 DNA: TGCGCCAGCAGCCTCCAGAGTCGGACCACGCGCGCAGATACGCAGTATTTT
CDR3 protein: CASSLQSRTTRADTQYF

J gene: TRBJ2-1
CDR3 length: 14
clone size: -
V gene: TRBV30
D gene: TRBD2
CDR3 DNA: TGTGCCTGGAGCCTAGCGGGGGGGTACAATGAGCAGTTCTTC
CDR3 protein: CAWSLAGGYNEQFF

J gene: TRBJ2-7
CDR3 length: 14
clone size: -
V gene: TRBV5-1
D gene: -
CDR3 DNA: TGCGCCAGCAGCTCGGGACTCCCGGACTACGAGCAGTACTTC
CDR3 protein: CASSSGLPDYEQYF

J gene: TRBJ2-3
CDR3 length: 15
clone size: -
V gene: TRBV19
D gene: -
CDR3 DNA: TGTGCCAGTAGTCCCTTAAGACAGCACGGAGATACGCAGTATTTT
CDR3 protein: CASSPLRQHGDTQYF

J gene: TRBJ1-2
CDR3 length: 13
clone size: -
V gene: TRBV6-5
D gene: TRBD1
CDR3 DNA: TGTGCCAGCAGTTCGGACAGGGGAGTTACCTACACCTTC
CDR3 protein: CASSSDRGVTYTF